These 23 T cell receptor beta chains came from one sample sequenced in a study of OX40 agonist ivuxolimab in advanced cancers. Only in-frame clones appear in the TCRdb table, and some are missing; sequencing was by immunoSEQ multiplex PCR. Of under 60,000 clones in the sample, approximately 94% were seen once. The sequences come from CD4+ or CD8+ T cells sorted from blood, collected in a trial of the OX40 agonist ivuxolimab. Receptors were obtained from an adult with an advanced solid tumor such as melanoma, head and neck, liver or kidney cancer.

DNA for the CDR3: TGTGCCAGCAGCCTCACCGGGACTACTACGCAGTATTTT. Its translation: CASSLTGTTTQYF. The chain couples TRBV28 to TRBJ2-3, with 7 bases that match TRBD2. This CDR3 contains 13 residues. With V trimmed by 6 bases and J by 8 bases, 8 bases remained unmatched. In germline, CDR1 is MDHEN, CDR2 SYDVKM.

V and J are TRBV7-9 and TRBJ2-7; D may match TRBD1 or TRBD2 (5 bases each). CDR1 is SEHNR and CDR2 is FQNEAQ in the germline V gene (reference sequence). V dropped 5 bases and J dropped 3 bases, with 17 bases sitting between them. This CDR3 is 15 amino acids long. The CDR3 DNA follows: TGTGCCAGCAGCCCCCAACCGGGACGGCTCTACGAGCAGTACTTC. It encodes CASSPQPGRLYEQYF. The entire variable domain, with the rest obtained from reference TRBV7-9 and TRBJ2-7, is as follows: DTGVSQNPRHKITKRGQNVTFRCDPISEHNRLYWYRQTLGQGPEFLTYFQNEAQLEKSRLLSDRFSAERPKGSFSTLEIQRTEQGDSAMYLCASSPQPGRLYEQYFGPGTRLTVT.

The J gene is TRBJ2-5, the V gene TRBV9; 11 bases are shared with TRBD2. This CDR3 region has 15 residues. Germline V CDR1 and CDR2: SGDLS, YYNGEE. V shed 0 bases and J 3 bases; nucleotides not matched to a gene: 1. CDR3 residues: CASSVELAGEETQYF. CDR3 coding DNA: TGTGCCAGCAGCGTAGAACTAGCGGGAGAAGAGACCCAGTACTTC.

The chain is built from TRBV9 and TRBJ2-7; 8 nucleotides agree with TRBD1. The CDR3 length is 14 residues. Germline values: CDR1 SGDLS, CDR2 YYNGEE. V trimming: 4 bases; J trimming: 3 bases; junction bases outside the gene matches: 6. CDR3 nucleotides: TGTGCCAGCAGCACCGGGACAGGCGACTACGAGCAGTACTTC. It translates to CASSTGTGDYEQYF.

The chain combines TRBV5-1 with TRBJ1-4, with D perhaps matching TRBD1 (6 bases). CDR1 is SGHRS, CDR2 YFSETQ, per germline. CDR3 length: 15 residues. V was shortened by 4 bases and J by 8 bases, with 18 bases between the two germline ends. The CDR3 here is CASSHSPGVLEKLFF. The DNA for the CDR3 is TGCGCCAGCAGCCACTCCCCAGGGGTACTAGAAAAACTGTTTTTT.

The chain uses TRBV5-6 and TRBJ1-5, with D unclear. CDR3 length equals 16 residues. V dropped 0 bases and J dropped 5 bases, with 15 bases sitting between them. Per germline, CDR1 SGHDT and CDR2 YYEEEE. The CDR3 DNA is TGTGCCAGCAGCTTGGCCGTGGCAGCAGATTATCAGCCCCAGCATTTT. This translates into CASSLAVAADYQPQHF.

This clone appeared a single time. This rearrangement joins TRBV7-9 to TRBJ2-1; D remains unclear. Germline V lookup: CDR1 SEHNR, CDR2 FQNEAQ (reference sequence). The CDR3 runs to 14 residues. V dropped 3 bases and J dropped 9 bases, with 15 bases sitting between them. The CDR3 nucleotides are TGTGCCAGCAGCTTTGCCCAATCACCGCGTGAGCAGTTCTTC. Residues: CASSFAQSPREQFF.

This CDR3 reads CASSLDTNYEQYF. CDR3 sequence (DNA): TGTGCCAGCAGTTTGGACACGAACTACGAGCAGTACTTC. This chain uses TRBV28 with TRBJ2-7; TRBD1 is a possible D gene (5 bases). The germline V gene encodes CDR1 MDHEN and CDR2 SYDVKM. The length of the CDR3 is 13 residues. The V and J ends lost 3 bases and 3 bases respectively, with 9 bases between them.

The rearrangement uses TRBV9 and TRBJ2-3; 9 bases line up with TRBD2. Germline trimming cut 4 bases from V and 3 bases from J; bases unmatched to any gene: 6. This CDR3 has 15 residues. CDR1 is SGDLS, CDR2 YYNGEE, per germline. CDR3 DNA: TGTGCCAGCAGCCAGACTAGCGGAGGGACAGATACGCAGTATTTT. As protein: CASSQTSGGTDTQYF.

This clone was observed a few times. CDR3 nucleotide sequence: TGTGCCAGCAGTCCCGAAAATCCGGGACTAGCGGGAGCGACCTACGAGCAGTACTTC. Encoded protein: CASSPENPGLAGATYEQYF. The rearrangement joins TRBV2 to TRBJ2-7; 14 bases line up with TRBD2. Germline lookup yields CDR1 SNHLY and CDR2 FYNNEI. J lost 2 bases, V lost 5 bases, and 14 bases had no gene match. The CDR3 has 19 amino acids.

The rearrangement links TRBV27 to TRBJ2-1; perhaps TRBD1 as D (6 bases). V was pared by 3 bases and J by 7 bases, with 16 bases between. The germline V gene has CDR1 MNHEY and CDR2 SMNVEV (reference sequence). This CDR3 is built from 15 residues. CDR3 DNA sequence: TGTGCCAGCAGTTTTCATGGGACCAGGGGTAATGAGCAGTTCTTC. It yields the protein CASSFHGTRGNEQFF.

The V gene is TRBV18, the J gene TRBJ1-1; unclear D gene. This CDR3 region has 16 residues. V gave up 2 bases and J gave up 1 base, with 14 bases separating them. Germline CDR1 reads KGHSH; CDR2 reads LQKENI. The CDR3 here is CASSPGLAVWNTEAFF. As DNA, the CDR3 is TGTGCCAGCTCACCAGGCCTCGCGGTTTGGAACACTGAAGCTTTCTTT.

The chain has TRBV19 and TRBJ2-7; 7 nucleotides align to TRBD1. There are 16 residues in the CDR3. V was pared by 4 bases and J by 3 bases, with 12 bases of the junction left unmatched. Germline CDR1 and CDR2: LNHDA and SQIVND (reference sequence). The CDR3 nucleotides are TGTGCCAGTAGTAAAGGCGTAGGAACAGGGGACTACGAGCAGTACTTC. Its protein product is CASSKGVGTGDYEQYF. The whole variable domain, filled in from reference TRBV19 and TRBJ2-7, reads DGGITQSPKYLFRKEGQNVTLSCEQNLNHDAMYWYRQDPGQGLRLIYYSQIVNDFQKGDIAEGYSVSREKKESFPLTVTSAQKNPTAFYLCASSKGVGTGDYEQYFGPGTRLTVT.

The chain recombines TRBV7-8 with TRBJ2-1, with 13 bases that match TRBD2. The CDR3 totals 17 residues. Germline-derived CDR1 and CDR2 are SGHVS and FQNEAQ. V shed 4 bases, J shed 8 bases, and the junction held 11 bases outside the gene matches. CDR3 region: CASSYLLAGGPVDEQFF. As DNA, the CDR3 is TGTGCCAGCAGCTACCTACTAGCGGGAGGGCCCGTGGATGAGCAGTTCTTC. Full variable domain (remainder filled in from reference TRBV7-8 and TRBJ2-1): GAGVSQSPRYKVAKRGQDVALRCDPISGHVSLFWYQQALGQGPEFLTYFQNEAQLDKSGLPSDRFFAERPEGSVSTLKIQRTQQEDSAVYLCASSYLLAGGPVDEQFFGPGTRLTVL.

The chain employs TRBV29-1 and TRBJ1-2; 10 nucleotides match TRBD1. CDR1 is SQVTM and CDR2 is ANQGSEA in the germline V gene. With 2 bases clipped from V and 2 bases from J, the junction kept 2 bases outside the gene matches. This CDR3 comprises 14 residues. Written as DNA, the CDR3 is TGCAGCGTTGAACCGGGACAGGGGAACTATGGCTACACCTTC. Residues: CSVEPGQGNYGYTF.

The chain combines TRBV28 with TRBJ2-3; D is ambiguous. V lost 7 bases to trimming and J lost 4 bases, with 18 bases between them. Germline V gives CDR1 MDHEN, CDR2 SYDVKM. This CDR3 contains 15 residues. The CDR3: CASTTSLGTADTQYF. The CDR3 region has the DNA TGTGCCAGCACCACCTCGCTGGGCACCGCAGATACGCAGTATTTT.

CDR3 nucleotide sequence: TGTGCCAGCAGCCCGTCCAGCGTAGTCGAGACCCAGTACTTC. It is translated as CASSPSSVVETQYF. J is TRBJ2-5 and V is TRBV9; D remains unclear. V lost 4 bases, J lost 5 bases, and 15 bases lay in between. CDR3 length: 14 amino acids. CDR1 SGDLS and CDR2 YYNGEE come from the germline V gene.

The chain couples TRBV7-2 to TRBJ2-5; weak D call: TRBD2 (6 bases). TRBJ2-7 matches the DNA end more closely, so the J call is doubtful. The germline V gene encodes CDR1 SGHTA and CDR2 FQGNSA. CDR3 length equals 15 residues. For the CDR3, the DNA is TGTGCCAGCAGCTTATCCGGGAGCATGGCCTACGAGCAGTACTTC. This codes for CASSLSGSMAYEQYF.

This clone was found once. CDR3 nucleotide sequence: TGTGCCAGCAGTGAGACAGGGTCCACTGAAGCTTTCTTT. Protein sequence: CASSETGSTEAFF. J is TRBJ1-1 and V is TRBV6-1, with 7 bases lining up with TRBD1. J lost 4 bases, V lost 3 bases, and 2 bases had no gene match. From germline, CDR1 is MNHNS and CDR2 SASEGT. This CDR3 is built from 13 residues.

Here the CDR3 reads CASSLKAGGYYEQYF. In DNA form, the CDR3 reads TGTGCCAGCAGCTTAAAAGCGGGAGGGTACTACGAGCAGTACTTC. The J gene is TRBJ2-7, the V gene TRBV7-8; 10 bases are shared with TRBD2. Germline V CDR1 and CDR2: SGHVS, FQNEAQ. V gave up 2 bases and J gave up 3 bases; unmatched junction bases: 4. This CDR3 comprises 15 residues.

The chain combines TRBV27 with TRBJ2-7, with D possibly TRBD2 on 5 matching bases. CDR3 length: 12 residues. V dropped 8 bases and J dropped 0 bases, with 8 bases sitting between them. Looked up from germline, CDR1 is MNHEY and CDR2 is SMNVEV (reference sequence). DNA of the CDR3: TGTGCCAGCGGACGGGACTCCTACGAGCAGTACTTC. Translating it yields CASGRDSYEQYF.

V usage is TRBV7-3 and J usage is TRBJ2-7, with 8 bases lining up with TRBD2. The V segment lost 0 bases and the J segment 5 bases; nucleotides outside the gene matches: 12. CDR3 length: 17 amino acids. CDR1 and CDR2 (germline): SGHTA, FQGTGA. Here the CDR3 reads CASSLTLAGGDNDEQYF. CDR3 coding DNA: TGTGCCAGCAGCTTAACGTTGGCGGGGGGCGATAACGACGAGCAGTACTTC.

For the CDR3, the DNA is TGTGCCAGCCTCGACAGGGGTGGCGGCAATCAGCCCCAGCATTTT. This gives the protein CASLDRGGGNQPQHF. The genes are TRBV19 and TRBJ1-5; TRBD1 aligns across 8 bases. Trimming took 9 bases from V and 2 from J; bases not matched to a gene: 9. Looked up from germline, CDR1 is LNHDA and CDR2 is SQIVND (reference sequence). This CDR3 is 15 amino acids long.